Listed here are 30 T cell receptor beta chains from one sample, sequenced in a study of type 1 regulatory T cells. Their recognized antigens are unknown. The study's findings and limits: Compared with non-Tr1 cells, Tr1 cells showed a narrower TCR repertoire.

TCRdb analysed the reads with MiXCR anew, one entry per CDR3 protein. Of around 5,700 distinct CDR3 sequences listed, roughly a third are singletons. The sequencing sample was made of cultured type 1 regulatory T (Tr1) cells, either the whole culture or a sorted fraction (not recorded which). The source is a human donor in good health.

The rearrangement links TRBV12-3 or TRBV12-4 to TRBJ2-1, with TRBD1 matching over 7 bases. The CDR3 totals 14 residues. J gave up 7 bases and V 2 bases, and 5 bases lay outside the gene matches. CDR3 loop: CASSLPPGGNEQFF. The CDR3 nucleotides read TGTGCCAGCAGTTTACCCCCAGGGGGAAATGAGCAGTTCTTC.

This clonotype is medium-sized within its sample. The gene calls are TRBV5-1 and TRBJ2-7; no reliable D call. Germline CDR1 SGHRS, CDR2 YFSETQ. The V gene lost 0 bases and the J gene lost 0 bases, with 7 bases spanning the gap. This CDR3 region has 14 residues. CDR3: CASSLGHPSYEQYF. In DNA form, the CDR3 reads TGCGCCAGCAGCTTGGGACACCCCTCCTACGAGCAGTACTTC.

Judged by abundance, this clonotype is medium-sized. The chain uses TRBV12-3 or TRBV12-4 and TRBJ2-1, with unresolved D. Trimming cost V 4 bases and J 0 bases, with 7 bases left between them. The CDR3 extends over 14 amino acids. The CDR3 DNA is TGTGCCAGCAGTTACGAGAGCTCCTACAATGAGCAGTTCTTC. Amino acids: CASSYESSYNEQFF.

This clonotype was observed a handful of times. The DNA of the CDR3 is TGTGCCAGCAGTACAGGACCGGGTGGGACCCAGTACTTC. It yields the protein CASSTGPGGTQYF. V gene TRBV6-6 combines with J gene TRBJ2-5; D possibly corresponds to TRBD1 (5 bases). The V end lost 5 bases, the J end lost 7 bases, and 14 bases lay between the germline ends. The CDR3 covers 13 residues. Germline CDR1 MNHNY, CDR2 SVGAGI (reference sequence).

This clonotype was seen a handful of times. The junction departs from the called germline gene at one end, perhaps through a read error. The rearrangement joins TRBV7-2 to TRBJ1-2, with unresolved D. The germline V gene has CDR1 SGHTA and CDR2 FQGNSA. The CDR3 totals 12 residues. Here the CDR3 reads CASSLVASAPNF. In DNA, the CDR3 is TGTGCCAGCAGCTTAGTCGCGTCGGCGCCAAACTTC. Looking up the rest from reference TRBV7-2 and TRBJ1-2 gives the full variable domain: GAGVSQSPSNKVTEKGKDVELRCDPISGHTALYWYRQSLGQGLEFLIYFQGNSAPDKSGLPSDRFSAERTGGSVSTLTIQRTQQEDSAVYLCASSLVASAPNFGSGTRLTVV.

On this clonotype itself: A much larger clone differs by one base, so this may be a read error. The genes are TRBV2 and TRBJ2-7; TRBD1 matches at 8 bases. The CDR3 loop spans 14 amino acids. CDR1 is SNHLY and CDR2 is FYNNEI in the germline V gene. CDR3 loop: CASLVGQVSYGQYF. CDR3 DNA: TGTGCCAGCTTAGTGGGACAGGTCTCCTACGGGCAGTACTTC.

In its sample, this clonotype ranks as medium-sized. DNA for the CDR3: TGTGCCTGGACACTTACGGCTACCGGGCGGTTCTTC. Translated, it gives CAWTLTATGRFF. The rearrangement joins TRBV30 to TRBJ2-1; D unclear. V was shortened by 4 bases and J by 15 bases, with 19 bases between the two germline ends. Germline V lookup: CDR1 GTSNPN, CDR2 SVGIG (reference sequence). There are 12 residues in the CDR3.

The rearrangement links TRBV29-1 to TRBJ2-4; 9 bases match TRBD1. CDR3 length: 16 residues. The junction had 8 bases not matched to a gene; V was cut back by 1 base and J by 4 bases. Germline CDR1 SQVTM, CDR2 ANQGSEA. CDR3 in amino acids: CSVEGGGQGRKNIQYF. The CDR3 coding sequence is TGCAGCGTTGAAGGCGGGGGACAGGGTCGGAAAAACATTCAGTACTTC.

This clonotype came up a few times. DNA of the CDR3: TGTGCTAGTGGTTTAGGCGGGACAGTGAACACTGAAGCTTTCTTT. Translated, it gives CASGLGGTVNTEAFF. The chain carries TRBV12-5 and TRBJ1-1, with TRBD1 matching 7 bases. J was trimmed by 0 bases and V by 3 bases; bases with no gene match: 4. CDR1 is LGHNT and CDR2 is FRNRAP in the germline V gene. This CDR3 has 15 residues.

The chain's CDR3 is CASSPKTSGSPNEQFF. CDR3 nucleotides: TGTGCCAGCAGCCCCAAGACTAGCGGGAGCCCCAATGAGCAGTTCTTC. The chain uses TRBV7-7 and TRBJ2-1; 12 nucleotides match TRBD2. This CDR3 spans 16 amino acids. The J segment lost 6 bases and the V segment lost 5 bases, leaving 8 bases of the junction unmatched. The germline V gene encodes CDR1 SSHAT and CDR2 FNYEAQ (reference sequence).

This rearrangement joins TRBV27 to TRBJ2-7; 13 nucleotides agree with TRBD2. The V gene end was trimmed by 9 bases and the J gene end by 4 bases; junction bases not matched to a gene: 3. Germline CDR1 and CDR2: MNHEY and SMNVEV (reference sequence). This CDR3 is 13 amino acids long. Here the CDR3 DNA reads TGTGCCAGTGGACTAGCGGGAGTATACGAGCAGTACTTC. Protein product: CASGLAGVYEQYF.

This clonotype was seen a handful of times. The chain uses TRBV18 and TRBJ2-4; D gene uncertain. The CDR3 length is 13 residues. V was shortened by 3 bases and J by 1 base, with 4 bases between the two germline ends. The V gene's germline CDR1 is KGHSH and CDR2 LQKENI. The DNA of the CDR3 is TGTGCCAGCTCACCGGAGGCCAAAAACATTCAGTACTTC. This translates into CASSPEAKNIQYF. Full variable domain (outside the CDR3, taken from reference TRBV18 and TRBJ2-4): NAGVMQNPRHLVRRRGQEARLRCSPMKGHSHVYWYRQLPEEGLKFMVYLQKENIIDESGMPKERFSAEFPKEGPSILRIQQVVRGDSAAYFCASSPEAKNIQYFGAGTRLSVL.

CDR3 loop: CASSLMTSGSSGELFF. For the CDR3, the DNA is TGTGCCAGCAGTTTAATGACTAGCGGGAGCTCCGGGGAGCTGTTTTTT. This chain uses TRBV27 with TRBJ2-2, with 12 bases identical to TRBD2. This CDR3 comprises 16 residues. The V gene end was trimmed by 2 bases and the J gene end by 6 bases; junction bases not matched to a gene: 4. Germline CDR1 reads MNHEY; CDR2 reads SMNVEV (reference sequence).

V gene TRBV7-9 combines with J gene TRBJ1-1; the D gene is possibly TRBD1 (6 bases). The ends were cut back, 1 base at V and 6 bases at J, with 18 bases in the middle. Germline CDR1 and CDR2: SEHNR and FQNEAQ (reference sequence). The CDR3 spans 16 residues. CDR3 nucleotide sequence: TGTGCCAGCAGCTTAGGTCAGGGGAGGTTGAGCGCTGAAGCTTTCTTT. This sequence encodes CASSLGQGRLSAEAFF.

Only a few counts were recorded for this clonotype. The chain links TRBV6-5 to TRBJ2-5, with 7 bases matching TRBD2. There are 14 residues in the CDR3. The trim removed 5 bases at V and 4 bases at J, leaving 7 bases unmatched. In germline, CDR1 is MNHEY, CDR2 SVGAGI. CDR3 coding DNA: TGTGCCAGCAGTCACCCGGGGGGAACAGAGACCCAGTACTTC. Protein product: CASSHPGGTETQYF.

CDR3 residues: CASSLGAALSGYTF. The CDR3 DNA sequence: TGTGCCAGCAGTTTAGGGGCGGCCCTCAGTGGCTACACCTTC. The chain couples TRBV12-3 or TRBV12-4 to TRBJ1-2, with no clear D. The V gene lost 1 base and the J gene lost 7 bases, with 13 bases spanning the gap. The CDR3 loop spans 14 amino acids.

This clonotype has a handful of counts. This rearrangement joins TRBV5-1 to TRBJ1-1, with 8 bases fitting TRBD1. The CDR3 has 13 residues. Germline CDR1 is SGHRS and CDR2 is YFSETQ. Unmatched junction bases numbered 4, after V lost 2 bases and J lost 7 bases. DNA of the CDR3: TGCGCCAGCAGCTTCTGGGGGACAGGTGAAGCTTTCTTT. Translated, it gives CASSFWGTGEAFF.

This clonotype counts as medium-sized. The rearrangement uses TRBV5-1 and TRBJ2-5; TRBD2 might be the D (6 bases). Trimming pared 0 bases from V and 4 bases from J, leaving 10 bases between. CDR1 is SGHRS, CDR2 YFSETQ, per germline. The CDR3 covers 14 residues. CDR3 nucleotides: TGCGCCAGCAGCTTGGAGGGTAGCGGAGAGACCCAGTACTTC. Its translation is CASSLEGSGETQYF.

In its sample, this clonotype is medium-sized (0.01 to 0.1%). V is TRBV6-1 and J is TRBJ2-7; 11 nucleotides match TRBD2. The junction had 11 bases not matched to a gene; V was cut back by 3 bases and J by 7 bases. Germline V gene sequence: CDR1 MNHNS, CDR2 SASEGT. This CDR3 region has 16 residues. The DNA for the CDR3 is TGTGCCAGCAGTGAGTCAAGACTAGCGGGAACGCGTGAGCAGTACTTC. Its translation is CASSESRLAGTREQYF.

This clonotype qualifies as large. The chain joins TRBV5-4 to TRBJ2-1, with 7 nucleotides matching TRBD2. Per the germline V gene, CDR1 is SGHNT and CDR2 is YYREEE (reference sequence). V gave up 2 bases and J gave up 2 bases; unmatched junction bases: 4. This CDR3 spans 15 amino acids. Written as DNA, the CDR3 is TGTGCCAGCAGCTTCGGCGGGAGCACCTACAATGAGCAGTTCTTC. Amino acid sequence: CASSFGGSTYNEQFF.

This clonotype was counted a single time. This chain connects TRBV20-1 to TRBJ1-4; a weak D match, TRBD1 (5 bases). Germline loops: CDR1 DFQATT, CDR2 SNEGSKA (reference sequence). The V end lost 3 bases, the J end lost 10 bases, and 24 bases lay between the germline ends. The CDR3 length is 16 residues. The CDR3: CSARAVGGRYEVKLFF. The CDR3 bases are TGCAGTGCTAGGGCGGTTGGGGGACGGTACGAGGTAAAACTGTTTTTT.

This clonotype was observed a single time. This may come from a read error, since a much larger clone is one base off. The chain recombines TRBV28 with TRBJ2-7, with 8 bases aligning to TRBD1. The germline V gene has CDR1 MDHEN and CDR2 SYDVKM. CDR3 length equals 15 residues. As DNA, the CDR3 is TGTGCCAGCAGCCCTGTGGGACAGGCCTTCCACGAGCTGTACTTC. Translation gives CASSPVGQAFHELYF.

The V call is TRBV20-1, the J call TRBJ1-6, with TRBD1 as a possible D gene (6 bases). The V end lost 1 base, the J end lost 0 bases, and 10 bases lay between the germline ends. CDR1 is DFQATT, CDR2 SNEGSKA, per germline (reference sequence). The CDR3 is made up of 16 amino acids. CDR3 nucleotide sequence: TGCAGTGCTAGAGTTTCGGGGGCCTCCTATAATTCACCCCTCCACTTT. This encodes CSARVSGASYNSPLHF.

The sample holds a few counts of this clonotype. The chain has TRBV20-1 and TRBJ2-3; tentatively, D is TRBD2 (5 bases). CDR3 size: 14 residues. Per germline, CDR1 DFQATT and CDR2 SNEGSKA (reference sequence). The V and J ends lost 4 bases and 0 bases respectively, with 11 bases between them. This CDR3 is CSAMLAASTDTQYF. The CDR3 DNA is TGCAGTGCTATGCTAGCAGCTAGCACAGATACGCAGTATTTT.

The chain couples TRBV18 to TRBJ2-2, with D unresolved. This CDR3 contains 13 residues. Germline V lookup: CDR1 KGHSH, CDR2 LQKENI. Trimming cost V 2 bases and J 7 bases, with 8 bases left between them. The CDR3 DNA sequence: TGTGCCAGCTCACCAGGTAGCATCGGGGAGCTGTTTTTT. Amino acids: CASSPGSIGELFF.

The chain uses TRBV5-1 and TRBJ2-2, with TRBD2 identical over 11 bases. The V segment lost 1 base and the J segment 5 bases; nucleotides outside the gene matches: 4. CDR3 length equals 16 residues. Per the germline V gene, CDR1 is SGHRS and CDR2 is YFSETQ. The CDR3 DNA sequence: TGCGCCAGCAGCTTGCCGGGACTAGCGGTTACCGGGGAGCTGTTTTTT. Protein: CASSLPGLAVTGELFF.

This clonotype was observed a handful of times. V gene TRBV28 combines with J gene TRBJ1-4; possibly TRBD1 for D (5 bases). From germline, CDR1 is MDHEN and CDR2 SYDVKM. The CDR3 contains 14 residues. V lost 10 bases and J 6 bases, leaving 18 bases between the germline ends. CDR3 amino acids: CATRPPKGYEKLFF. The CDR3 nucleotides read TGTGCCACTCGACCCCCGAAGGGGTATGAAAAACTGTTTTTT.

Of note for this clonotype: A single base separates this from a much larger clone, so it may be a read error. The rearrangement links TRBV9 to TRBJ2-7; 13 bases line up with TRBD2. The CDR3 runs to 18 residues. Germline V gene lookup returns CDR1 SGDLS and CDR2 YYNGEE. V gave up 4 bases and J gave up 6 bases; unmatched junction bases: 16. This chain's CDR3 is CASSLPGLAGVRNLEQYF. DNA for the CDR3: TGTGCCAGCAGCCTTCCTGGACTAGCGGGAGTTAGGAACCTCGAGCAGTACTTC.

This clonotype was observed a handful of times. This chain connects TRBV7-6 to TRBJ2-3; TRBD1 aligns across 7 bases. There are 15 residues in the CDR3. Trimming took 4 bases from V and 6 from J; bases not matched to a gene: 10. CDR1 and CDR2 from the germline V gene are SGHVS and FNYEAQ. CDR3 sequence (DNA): TGTGCCAGCAGCTCCGAGACAGGGAGACCGGATACGCAGTATTTT. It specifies CASSSETGRPDTQYF.

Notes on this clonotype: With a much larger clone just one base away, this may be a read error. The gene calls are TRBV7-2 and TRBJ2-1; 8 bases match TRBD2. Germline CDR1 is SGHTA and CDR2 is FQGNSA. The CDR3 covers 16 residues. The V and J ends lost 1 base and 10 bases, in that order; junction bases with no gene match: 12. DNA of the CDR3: TGTGCCAGCAGCTTAGGAACGGGAGGGATTTTTCGGGAGCAGTTCTTC. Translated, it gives CASSLGTGGIFREQFF.